The entry below gives a single TCR beta chain sequence along with its context. The entry originates in a study of Ad26.COV2.S vaccination and SARS-CoV-2 variants. Treatment noted: 15 to 20 received Ad26.COV2.S at low or high dose, single or two shots; about five received placebo; per-sample allocation not given. Samples analyzed were those drawn on day 63 after the first vaccine or placebo injection. The donor's status was that of an adult aged 18-55 years in Boston. Sequenced by immunoSEQ multiplex PCR; TCRdb stores in-frame clones only, minus some. The sample records some 480,000 clones, approximately 90% being singletons. Germline CDR1 SGHRS, CDR2 YFSETQ. The CDR3 is made up of 12 amino acids. Trimming removed 5 bases from V and 3 bases from J, with 9 bases in between.

The clonotype originates from a person between 18 and 65 years old who received the Ad26.COV2.S COVID-19 vaccine or a placebo. The chain is built from TRBV5-1 and TRBJ2-7; TRBD2 is a possible D gene (6 bases). This specimen consisted of peripheral blood, obtained in a trial of Ad26.COV2.S vaccine versus placebo. The CDR3 region is CASRAEGYEQYF. CDR3 DNA sequence: TGCGCCAGCAGAGCGGAGGGCTACGAGCAGTACTTC.